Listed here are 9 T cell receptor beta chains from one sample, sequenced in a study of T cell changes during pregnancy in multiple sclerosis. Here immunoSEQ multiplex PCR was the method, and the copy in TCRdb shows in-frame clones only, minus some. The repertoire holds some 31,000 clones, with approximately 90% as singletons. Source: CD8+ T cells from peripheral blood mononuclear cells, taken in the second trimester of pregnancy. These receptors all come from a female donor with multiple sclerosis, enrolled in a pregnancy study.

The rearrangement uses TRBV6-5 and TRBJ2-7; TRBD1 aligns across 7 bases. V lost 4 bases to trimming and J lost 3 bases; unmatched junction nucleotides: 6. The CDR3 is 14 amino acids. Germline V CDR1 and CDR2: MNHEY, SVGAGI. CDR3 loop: CASSLDRQYYEQYF. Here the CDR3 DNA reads TGTGCCAGCAGTTTGGACAGGCAATACTACGAGCAGTACTTC.

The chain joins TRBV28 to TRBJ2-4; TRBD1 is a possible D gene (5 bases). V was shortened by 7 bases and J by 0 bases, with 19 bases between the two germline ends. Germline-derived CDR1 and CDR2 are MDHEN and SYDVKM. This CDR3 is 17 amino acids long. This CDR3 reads CASTLRQTRLAKNIQYF. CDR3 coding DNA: TGTGCCAGCACCCTAAGACAGACCAGACTAGCCAAAAACATTCAGTACTTC.

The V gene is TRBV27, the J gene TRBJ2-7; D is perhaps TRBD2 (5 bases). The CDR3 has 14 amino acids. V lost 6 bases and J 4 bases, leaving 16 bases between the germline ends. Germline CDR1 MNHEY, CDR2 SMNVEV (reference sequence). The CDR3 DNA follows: TGTGCCAGCAGCAGACTAAACCGGCTTTACGAGCAGTACTTC. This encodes CASSRLNRLYEQYF.

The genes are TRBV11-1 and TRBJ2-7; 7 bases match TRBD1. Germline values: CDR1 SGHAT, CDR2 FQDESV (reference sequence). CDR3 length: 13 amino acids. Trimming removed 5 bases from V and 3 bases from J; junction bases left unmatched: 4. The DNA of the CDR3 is TGTGCCAGCAGCCTCGGGACAGTCTACGAGCAGTACTTC. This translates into CASSLGTVYEQYF.

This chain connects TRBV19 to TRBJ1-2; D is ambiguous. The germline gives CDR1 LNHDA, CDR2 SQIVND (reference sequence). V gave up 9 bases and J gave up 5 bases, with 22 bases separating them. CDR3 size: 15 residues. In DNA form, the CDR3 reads TGTGCCAGCATACCGGCACAGACCGCTTGGTATGGCTACACCTTC. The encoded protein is CASIPAQTAWYGYTF.

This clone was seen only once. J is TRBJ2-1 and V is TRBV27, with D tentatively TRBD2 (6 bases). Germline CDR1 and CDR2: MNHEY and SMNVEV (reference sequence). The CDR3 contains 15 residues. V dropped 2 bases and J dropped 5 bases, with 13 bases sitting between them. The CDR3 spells CASSLIAASHNEQFF. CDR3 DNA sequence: TGTGCCAGCAGTTTAATAGCGGCAAGCCACAATGAGCAGTTCTTC.

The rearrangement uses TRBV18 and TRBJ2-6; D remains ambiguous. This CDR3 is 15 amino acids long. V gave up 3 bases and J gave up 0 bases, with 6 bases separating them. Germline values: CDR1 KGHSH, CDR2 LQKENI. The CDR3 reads CASSPPNSGANVLTF. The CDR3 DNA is TGTGCCAGCTCACCCCCAAACTCTGGGGCCAACGTCCTGACTTTC.

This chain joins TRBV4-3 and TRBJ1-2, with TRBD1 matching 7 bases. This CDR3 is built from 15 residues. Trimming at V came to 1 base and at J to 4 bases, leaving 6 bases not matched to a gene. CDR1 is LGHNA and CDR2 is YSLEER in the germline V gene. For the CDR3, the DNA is TGCGCCAGCAGCCAAGGGGACAGCACTCTCTATGGCTACACCTTC. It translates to CASSQGDSTLYGYTF.

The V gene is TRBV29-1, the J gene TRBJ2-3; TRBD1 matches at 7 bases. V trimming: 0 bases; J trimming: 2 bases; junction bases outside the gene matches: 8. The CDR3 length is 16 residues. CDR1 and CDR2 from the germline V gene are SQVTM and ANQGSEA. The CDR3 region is CSVEDLQGTITDTQYF. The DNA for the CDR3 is TGCAGCGTTGAAGATTTACAGGGGACCATCACAGATACGCAGTATTTT.